These 13 T cell receptor beta chains were sequenced from one sample in a study of identical twins. MiXCR was run by TCRdb on the 5' RACE reads, yielding one entry per CDR3 protein. The sample yields 1.5 million to 2 million distinct CDR3 sequences, roughly a third seen once. Sequenced sample: cord blood. The source of these receptors is a newborn girl in good health.

This clonotype occurred a few times. The chain employs TRBV20-1 and TRBJ2-3; D may be TRBD1 (5 bases). This CDR3 comprises 13 residues. V lost 4 bases, J lost 1 base, and 9 bases lay in between. Germline V gene data show CDR1 as DFQATT and CDR2 as SNEGSKA (reference sequence). The CDR3 DNA reads TGCAGTGCTACTAAAGGGGGCACAGATACGCAGTATTTT. Protein product: CSATKGGTDTQYF.

The V and J genes are TRBV4-2 and TRBJ1-1, with TRBD1 matching over 8 bases. The CDR3 runs 16 residues. V shed 0 bases, J shed 5 bases, and the junction held 8 bases outside the gene matches. Germline values: CDR1 LGHNA, CDR2 YNFKEQ. The CDR3 DNA reads as TGTGCCAGCAGCCAAGAATACCAAGGGACAGGTACTGAAGCTTTCTTT. The encoded protein is CASSQEYQGTGTEAFF.

The J gene is TRBJ1-5, the V gene TRBV6-1; a possible D gene is TRBD1 (5 bases). CDR1 and CDR2 from the germline V gene are MNHNS and SASEGT. The V end was cut by 1 base, the J end by 3 bases, with 16 bases between. The CDR3 runs 17 residues. The CDR3 loop reads CASSEGPRGPLNQPQHF. As DNA, the CDR3 is TGTGCCAGCAGTGAAGGGCCGCGGGGACCTCTCAATCAGCCCCAGCATTTT.

This clonotype was detected a few times. This chain uses TRBV10-3 with TRBJ2-1; 15 positions agree with TRBD2. Germline loops: CDR1 ENHRY, CDR2 SYGVKD. Losses at the gene ends were 6 bases for V and 0 bases for J; bases not matched to a gene: 9. The CDR3 extends over 19 amino acids. The CDR3 region is CAISPGLAGGISSYNEQFF. The CDR3 coding sequence is TGTGCCATCAGCCCCGGACTAGCGGGAGGGATAAGCTCCTACAATGAGCAGTTCTTC.

The V gene is TRBV2, the J gene TRBJ1-1; D is uncertain. In germline, CDR1 is SNHLY, CDR2 FYNNEI. The CDR3 contains 14 residues. The V gene lost 4 bases and the J gene lost 5 bases, with 14 bases spanning the gap. The CDR3 loop is CASSGDMGRTEAFF. The CDR3 DNA follows: TGTGCCAGCAGTGGAGATATGGGGAGGACTGAAGCTTTCTTT.

This clonotype is a singleton in its sample. A much more abundant neighbour one base away suggests this may be a read error. The rearrangement joins TRBV29-1 to TRBJ1-2, with D uncertain. V was shortened by 7 bases and J by 4 bases, with 16 bases between the two germline ends. The CDR3 covers 13 residues. Germline values: CDR1 SQVTM, CDR2 ANQGSEA. CDR3 sequence: CSGSDREFYGYTF. The CDR3 region has the DNA TGCAGCGGATCCGACCGTGAGTTCTATGGCTACACCTTC.

This clonotype was observed a few times. The V call is TRBV7-6, the J call TRBJ2-3, with 10 bases identical to TRBD2. With V trimmed by 4 bases and J by 1 base, 5 bases remained unmatched. There are 16 residues in the CDR3. CDR1 and CDR2 from the germline V gene are SGHVS and FNYEAQ. The CDR3 loop reads CASSSYGTSGTDTQYF. CDR3 nucleotides: TGTGCCAGCAGCTCGTATGGGACTAGCGGCACAGATACGCAGTATTTT.

The CDR3 DNA reads as TGTGCCAGCAACGTAGGGGACCAGCCCCAGCATTTT. Translation: CASNVGDQPQHF. The chain uses TRBV12-3 or TRBV12-4 and TRBJ1-5; D is perhaps TRBD1 (5 bases). The CDR3 length is 12 residues. V was shortened by 7 bases and J by 7 bases, with 11 bases between the two germline ends.

Only a few counts were recorded for this clonotype. A junction boundary mismatches the germline segment, possibly from a read error. J is TRBJ2-3 and V is TRBV7-2, with D maybe TRBD2 (6 bases). The germline V gene encodes CDR1 SGHTA and CDR2 FQGNSA. The CDR3 runs 15 residues. CDR3 sequence (DNA): TGTGCCAGCAGCACCCCGGGACTCAGTTCAGATACGCTGTATTTT. Amino acids: CASSTPGLSSDTLYF.

The genes are TRBV10-3 and TRBJ1-4; D possibly corresponds to TRBD1 (6 bases). In germline, CDR1 is ENHRY, CDR2 SYGVKD. CDR3 length equals 13 residues. V dropped 10 bases and J dropped 5 bases, with 14 bases sitting between them. This CDR3 reads CATTQGKNEKLFF. In nucleotides, the CDR3 is TGTGCCACTACGCAGGGGAAGAATGAAAAACTGTTTTTT.

Regarding this clonotype: This may stem from a read error, because a much larger clone lies one nucleotide away. The CDR3 reads CAGSLGWGDEQYF. In DNA, the CDR3 is TGTGCCGGCAGCCTTGGCTGGGGAGACGAGCAGTACTTC. The gene calls are TRBV7-9 and TRBJ2-7; tentatively, D is TRBD2 (5 bases). The CDR3 is 13 amino acids. Germline V gene data show CDR1 as SEHNR and CDR2 as FQNEAQ (reference sequence).

This clonotype has only a few counts. The rearrangement links TRBV28 to TRBJ2-3; D perhaps matches TRBD2 (6 bases). The CDR3 is 18 amino acids. Germline values: CDR1 MDHEN, CDR2 SYDVKM. The V end lost 6 bases, the J end lost 1 base, and 23 bases lay between the germline ends. The CDR3 DNA is TGTGCCAGCAGGGTTCGCGGGATATCTAGCGTACGCACAGATACGCAGTATTTT. Translation gives CASRVRGISSVRTDTQYF.

The chain joins TRBV20-1 to TRBJ2-7; 9 positions match TRBD2. Germline lookup yields CDR1 DFQATT and CDR2 SNEGSKA (reference sequence). V shed 6 bases, J shed 3 bases, and the junction held 9 bases outside the gene matches. The CDR3 length is 14 residues. The CDR3 bases are TGCAGTGCCACCAGCGGGGGGCGTAGCTACGAGCAGTACTTC. This sequence encodes CSATSGGRSYEQYF.